This paragraph reports one TCR beta chain. Its antigen is still unknown. The sample originates from a study of cytomegalovirus exposure and HLA in healthy donors. PCR was performed using 60 Vbeta and 13 Jbeta primers. Profiling relied on immunoSEQ multiplex PCR, and the TCRdb table lists in-frame clones only, not all of them. The data contain about 120,000 clones, 75% to 85% of them singletons. Donors likely had unrecorded immune exposures despite being nominally healthy when sampled. Germline V gene lookup returns CDR1 SGHAT and CDR2 FQNNGV. The CDR3 extends over 14 amino acids. Between the trimmed V and J ends, which lost 6 bases and 1 base, there was a span of 11 bases. Broader study findings: Differences between HLA loci emerged in a later analysis of TCR association rates, with DRB1 most and HLA-C fewest.

The sequence was collected from a man in his forties in good health and CMV-seronegative. This chain links TRBV11-2 with TRBJ2-3; D gene unclear. Material: PBMCs. The CDR3 is CASSLWRGTDTQYF. For the CDR3, the DNA is TGTGCCAGCAGTCTATGGAGAGGCACAGATACGCAGTATTTT.